This T cell receptor (beta chain) was obtained from a study of T-cell memory formation after mild COVID-19. The overall study: Among the donors, TCR clusters were largely specific to each donor. Overall study findings and caveats: Pre-infection memory already had some responding clones, implying cross-reactive memory joined.

The CDR3 runs 15 residues. The V end lost 5 bases, the J end lost 8 bases, and 19 bases lay between the germline ends. This clonotype came up many times. Antigen unknown. Constant-segment primers and 5'RACE yielded cDNA libraries for TCR alpha and TCR beta, each carrying sample barcodes and UMIs. TCRdb reanalysed the 5' RACE reads using MiXCR and keeps one entry per CDR3 protein. The sample contains roughly 600,000 distinct CDR3 sequences, roughly 17% of which appear only once. Sequenced: PBMCs or a T cell subset sorted from them (not recorded which). This sequence originates from an adult woman who had mild COVID-19 (a few samples of this study predate the infection). Cell type and time point are not known. The chain joins TRBV12-3 or TRBV12-4 to TRBJ2-1; possibly TRBD2 for D (5 bases). CDR3 nucleotide sequence: TGTGCCAGCAGTCCCCACCTGGCCTTCGGGGATGAGCAGTTCTTC. As protein: CASSPHLAFGDEQFF.